This T cell receptor (beta chain) was obtained from a study of blood T cell repertoires in COVID-19. This clone was seen a single time. Trimming took 7 bases from V and 6 from J; bases not matched to a gene: 6. The CDR3 is made up of 13 amino acids. Germline CDR1 SGHRS, CDR2 YFSETQ. Method: immunoSEQ multiplex PCR; TCRdb's copy keeps in-frame clones and lacks some. The sample lists 200,000 or so clones; more than 70% were seen once. V gene TRBV5-1 combines with J gene TRBJ1-5; 8 positions agree with TRBD1. The source is a young woman who had recovered from COVID-19. Sequenced input: PBMCs or T cells enriched from blood (not recorded which). The chain's CDR3 is CASSQDRAQPQHF. CDR3 nucleotides: TGCGCCAGCTCCCAGGACAGGGCTCAGCCCCAGCATTTT. Supplemented by reference TRBV5-1 and TRBJ1-5, the full variable domain reads KAGVTQTPRYLIKTRGQQVTLSCSPISGHRSVSWYQQTPGQGLQFLFEYFSETQRNKGNFPGRFSGRQFSNSRSEMNVSTLELGDSALYLCASSQDRAQPQHFGDGTRLSIL.